This T cell receptor beta chain was retrieved from a study of shared clonotypes between healthy human individuals. Study-wide findings and caveats: For naive CD4 cells, roughly 4.6% of clonotypes were shared across a few donors.

In the case of this clone: What it binds is unknown.

Terminally differentiated effector memory CD45RA+ cells were excluded from the naive CD8 cells, which were CD45RO-negative and positively selected for CCR7. The CDR3 covers 16 residues. The table came from immunoSEQ multiplex PCR; TCRdb's copy has only in-frame clones and leaves some out. The sample yields about 590,000 clones, just under 97% seen once. This sequence joins TRBV21-1 and TRBJ2-5; TRBD1, the D gene given by the table, was not confirmed from the DNA. TRBV21-1 is termed a pseudogene. This clonotype was obtained from a woman under 40 in good health. The sample taken for sequencing was naive CD8+ T cells sorted from blood. In DNA form, the CDR3 reads TGTGCCAGCAGACCCGAGGAGGGGGCGGAAAAAGAGACCCAGTACTTC. Its translation: CASRPEEGAEKETQYF.